The 5 T cell receptor beta chains in this list originate from one sample, sequenced in a study of PD-1 blockade in mismatch repair-deficient tumors. TCRdb's copy holds only in-frame clones and misses some; the assay was immunoSEQ multiplex PCR. The data hold under 150,000 clones, with around 87% observed a single time. The source was peripheral blood, collected 44 weeks after starting pembrolizumab. The receptors shown here come from an adult with mismatch repair-deficient cancer.

V usage is TRBV7-9 and J usage is TRBJ1-2; no reliable D call. Trimming shortened V by 5 bases and J by 1 base, and 14 bases separated the two germline ends. The CDR3 runs 15 residues. In germline, CDR1 is SEHNR, CDR2 FQNEAQ (reference sequence). CDR3 DNA: TGTGCCAGCAGCGCTCCTGGGTCTCTTAACTATGGCTACACCTTC. This encodes CASSAPGSLNYGYTF.

The chain combines TRBV30 with TRBJ1-2, with 7 bases lining up with TRBD1. With V trimmed by 7 bases and J by 4 bases, 6 bases remained unmatched. The CDR3 runs to 12 residues. Germline loops: CDR1 GTSNPN, CDR2 SVGIG (reference sequence). CDR3 amino acids: CAYLGQVYGYTF. The CDR3 DNA reads TGTGCCTACTTAGGACAGGTCTATGGCTACACCTTC.

The chain employs TRBV6-6 and TRBJ2-3, with D unresolved. Looked up from germline, CDR1 is MNHNY and CDR2 is SVGAGI (reference sequence). The CDR3 loop spans 14 amino acids. V was trimmed by 2 bases and J by 4 bases, leaving 10 bases between them. This CDR3 reads CASSYRAEADTQYF. The CDR3 DNA reads TGTGCCAGCAGTTACCGGGCAGAGGCAGATACGCAGTATTTT.

This clone showed up just once. The chain has TRBV4-3 and TRBJ2-7; 8 nucleotides align to TRBD2. The J segment lost 4 bases and the V segment lost 4 bases, leaving 9 bases of the junction unmatched. Germline V gene sequence: CDR1 LGHNA, CDR2 YSLEER. The CDR3 has 15 amino acids. CDR3 region: CASSPVAGGLYEQYF. In DNA form, the CDR3 reads TGCGCCAGCAGCCCTGTGGCGGGAGGACTTTACGAGCAGTACTTC.

V is TRBV27 and J is TRBJ2-7; 8 nucleotides align to TRBD2. The CDR3 sequence is 14 residues long. Trimming took 5 bases from V and 3 from J; bases not matched to a gene: 6. Germline V gene lookup returns CDR1 MNHEY and CDR2 SMNVEV (reference sequence). CDR3 coding DNA: TGTGCCAGCAGTCGCAGCGCGGGGGGCTACGAGCAGTACTTC. Translating gives CASSRSAGGYEQYF.